This T cell receptor beta chain was obtained from a study of blood T cell repertoires in COVID-19 (TCRdb year 2020). Regarding the study in general: Samples covering the acute and convalescent phases of COVID-19 were provided by collaborators in the United States, Italy and Spain. Where available, HLA class I and class II types were taken from metadata supplied by the sample provider and were not determined by assay-based typing. The samples were drawn from two sources: the first 160 participants of the ongoing ImmuneRACE study, and approximately 1,300 subjects contributed by 6 global collaborators. Deeply sampled blood TCRbeta repertoires from subjects exposed to, actively infected with, or recovered from COVID-19 were included in the dataset. The prospective study material was composed of cDNA or gDNA derived from T cells, B-cell-depleted T cells, or PBMCs. The sample metadata nearly always contained a de-identified subject ID, COVID-19 status, age in years and sex. The repertoires were released in a freely available public database meant as a resource for research on the immune response to SARS-CoV-2. The investigation overall reported the following: How much clinical and demographic metadata was included differed by source and by participant, and the metadata was provided uncurated.

Including the terminal cysteine and phenylalanine, the CDR3 comprises 15 residues. Kept here is only the CDR3 DNA, which spans 45 bases and is read in frame from base 1. Ends trimmed: V by 2 bases, J by 4 bases; bases unmatched to a gene: 1. CDR1 and CDR2, looked up from the germline V gene, are MNHEY and SVGEGT. TCRbeta CDR3 regions were amplified from genomic DNA using the immunoSEQ Assay, a bias-controlled multiplex PCR. Concerning the study's data processing: The number of nucleated cells in each sample was estimated by amplification of reference gene primers within the assay. To quantify the absolute abundance of each unique TCRbeta CDR3 rearrangement, sequence reads were collapsed and filtered. For each sample, productive Simpson clonality was calculated by taking the square root of Simpson's diversity index across productive rearrangements. What TCRdb holds here is the immuneACCESS table cut down to in-frame rearrangements. Part of the clones is not present; checked against another copy, under half of the missing clones reflect an unresolved V gene, and the others are unexplained. That table supplies the V and J calls and clone size; D and trimming were determined from the DNA. This sample comprises about 45,000 clones, approximately 87% of them detected only once. The ten largest clones take up around 10% of the sample.

Collaborating institutions collected whole blood in K2EDTA tubes following their own protocols. For TCRbeta analysis, collaborators shipped samples in one of three forms: frozen whole blood, isolated PBMCs, or DNA extracted from either of those sample types. Comment on this clone: Its antigen specificity is not known. Nothing much larger sits one base from this clone, and base qualities are not available.

Sequenced input: peripheral blood. The receptor was isolated from a human donor in a cohort sampled during active COVID-19. This receptor chain uses TRBV6-2 or TRBV6-3 and TRBJ2-5; a stretch of 13 junction bases matches TRBD2. The nucleotide sequence is TGTGCCAGCAGTTACACTAGCGGGGGGGCAGAGACCCAGTACTTC. It specifies CASSYTSGGAETQYF.